This T cell receptor beta chain derives from a study of blood T cells in healthy people across ages. The germline gives CDR1 SGHTA, CDR2 FQGNSA. V was pared by 4 bases and J by 15 bases, with 16 bases between. CDR3 length: 12 amino acids. Next came a second PCR, run for about 7 to 12 cycles, which used a sample-barcoded 5' primer along with a J-beta primer mix. TCRdb recomputed calls from the 5' RACE reads with MiXCR, one row per CDR3 protein. The sample has more than 1,400,000 distinct CDR3 sequences, approximately 42% seen once. This rearrangement joins TRBV7-2 to TRBJ2-1; possible D gene TRBD1, 5 bases. This clonotype was obtained from a woman between 18 and 29 years old in good health. Sequencing input: blood. The CDR3 DNA reads as TGTGCCAGCAGCTCTTTCCAGGGTTCCCGGTTCTTC. This encodes CASSSFQGSRFF.